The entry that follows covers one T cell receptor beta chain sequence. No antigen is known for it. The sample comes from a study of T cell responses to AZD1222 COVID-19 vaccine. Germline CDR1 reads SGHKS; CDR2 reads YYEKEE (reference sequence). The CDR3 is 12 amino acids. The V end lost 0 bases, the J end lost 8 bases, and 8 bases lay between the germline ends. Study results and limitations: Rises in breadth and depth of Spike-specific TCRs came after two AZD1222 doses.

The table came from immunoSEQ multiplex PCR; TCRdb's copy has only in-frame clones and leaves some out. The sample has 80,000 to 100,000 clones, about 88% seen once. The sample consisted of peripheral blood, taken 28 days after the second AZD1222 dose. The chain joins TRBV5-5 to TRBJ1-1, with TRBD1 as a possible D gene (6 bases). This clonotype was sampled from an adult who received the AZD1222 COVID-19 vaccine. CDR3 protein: CASSLDREEAFF. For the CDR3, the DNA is TGTGCCAGCAGCTTGGACAGGGAAGAAGCTTTCTTT.